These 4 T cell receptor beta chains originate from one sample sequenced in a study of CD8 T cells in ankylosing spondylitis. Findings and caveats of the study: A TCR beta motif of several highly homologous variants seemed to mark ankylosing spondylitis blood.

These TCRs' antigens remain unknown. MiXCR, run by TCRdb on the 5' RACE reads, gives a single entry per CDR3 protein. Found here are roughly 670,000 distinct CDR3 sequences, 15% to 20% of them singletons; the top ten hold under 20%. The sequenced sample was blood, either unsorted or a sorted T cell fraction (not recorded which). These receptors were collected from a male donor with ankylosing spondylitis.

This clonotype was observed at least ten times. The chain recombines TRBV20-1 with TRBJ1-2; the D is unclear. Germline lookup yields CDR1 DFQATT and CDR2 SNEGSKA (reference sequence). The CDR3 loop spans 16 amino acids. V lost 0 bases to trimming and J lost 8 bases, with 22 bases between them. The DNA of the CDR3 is TGCAGTGCTAGAGATTCGGCAGGCCCCAAAATGGGAGGCTACACCTTC. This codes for CSARDSAGPKMGGYTF.

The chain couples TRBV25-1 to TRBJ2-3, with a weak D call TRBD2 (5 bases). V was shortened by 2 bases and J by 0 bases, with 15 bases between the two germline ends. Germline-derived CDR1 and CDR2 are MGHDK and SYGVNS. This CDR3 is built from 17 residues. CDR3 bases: TGTGCCAGCAGTGAACACCCCGACGGGGAAAGCACAGATACGCAGTATTTT. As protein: CASSEHPDGESTDTQYF. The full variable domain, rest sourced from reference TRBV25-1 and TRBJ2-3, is EADIYQTPRYLVIGTGKKITLECSQTMGHDKMYWYQQDPGMELHLIHYSYGVNSTEKGDLSSESTVSRIRTEHFPLTLESARPSHTSQYLCASSEHPDGESTDTQYFGPGTRLTVL.

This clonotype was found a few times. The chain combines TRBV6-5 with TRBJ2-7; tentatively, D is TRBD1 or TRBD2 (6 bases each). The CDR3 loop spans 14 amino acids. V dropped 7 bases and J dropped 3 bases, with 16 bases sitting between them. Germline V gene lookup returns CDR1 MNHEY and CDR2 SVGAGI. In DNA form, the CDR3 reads TGTGCCAGCAAGTTAGGGGGGAGGTTCTACGAGCAGTACTTC. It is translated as CASKLGGRFYEQYF.

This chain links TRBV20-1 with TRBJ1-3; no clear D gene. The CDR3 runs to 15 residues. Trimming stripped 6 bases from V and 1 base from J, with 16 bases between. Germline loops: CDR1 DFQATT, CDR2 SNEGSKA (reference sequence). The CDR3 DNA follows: TGCAGTGCAACGGCGGTTTCGGGGTCTGGAAACACCATATATTTT. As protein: CSATAVSGSGNTIYF.